Listed here are 5 T cell receptor beta chains from one sample, sequenced in a study of T cells in Graves' hyperthyroidism and ophthalmopathy (dated by TCRdb to 2018 to 2020). Receptors were amplified or captured by multiplex PCR. Sequencing relied on an Illumina HiSeq 2000. Amplification of TCR beta CDR3 regions was carried out from RNA transcripts. A first-round RT-PCR of the TCR CDR3 used the HTBI primer set with the Qiagen OneStep RT-PCR kit. TCRdb reanalyzed the raw reads on its own, using fastp at Q25 for trimming and MiXCR for clone calling, and kept in-frame beta chains. Rows are combined by CDR3 protein, so each entry shows the most common genes and DNA. A total of under 800,000 distinct CDR3 sequences appear in this sample, about 14% of them only once. The biggest ten clones account for 10% of the sample. Sequences were obtained from blood. The source is a young woman with Graves' hyperthyroidism.

The sample holds many counts of this clonotype. The V gene is TRBV2, the J gene TRBJ1-5; D not resolved. With 7 bases removed from V and 3 bases from J, the gap between germline ends came to 10 bases. There are 13 residues in the CDR3. Germline values: CDR1 SNHLY, CDR2 FYNNEI. As DNA, the CDR3 is TGTGCCAGCAAAGGCAGGATCAATCAGCCCCAGCATTTT. Protein: CASKGRINQPQHF.

This clonotype was seen many times. The chain carries TRBV28 and TRBJ2-7; either TRBD1 or TRBD2 may supply D (6 bases each). Between the trimmed V and J ends, which lost 6 bases and 9 bases, there was a span of 18 bases. In germline, CDR1 is MDHEN, CDR2 SYDVKM. The CDR3 has 13 residues. The CDR3 DNA sequence: TGTGCCAGCAGCCCCCTAGGGGGGCGGCGGCAGTACTTC. Its translation is CASSPLGGRRQYF. Complete variable domain (other parts from reference TRBV28 and TRBJ2-7): DVKVTQSSRYLVKRTGEKVFLECVQDMDHENMFWYRQDPGLGLRLIYFSYDVKMKEKGDIPEGYSVSREKKERFSLILESASTNQTSMYLCASSPLGGRRQYFGPGTRLTVT.

This chain uses TRBV20-1 with TRBJ1-6; no firm D call. Looked up from germline, CDR1 is DFQATT and CDR2 is SNEGSKA (reference sequence). The CDR3 is made up of 12 amino acids. Trimming cost V 6 bases and J 6 bases, with 9 bases left between them. CDR3 DNA sequence: TGCAGTGCGCAAACACTTAATTCACCCCTCCACTTT. It yields the protein CSAQTLNSPLHF.

J is TRBJ2-7 and V is TRBV20-1; the D is unclear. The V gene's germline CDR1 is DFQATT and CDR2 SNEGSKA (reference sequence). The CDR3 runs to 14 residues. V shed 3 bases and J shed 0 bases, with 12 bases lying between them. CDR3 DNA: TGCAGTGCTAGTCCCTTGTGGGCCTCCTACGAGCAGTACTTC. Its translation is CSASPLWASYEQYF.

The chain is built from TRBV6-5 and TRBJ2-5, with D possibly called TRBD1 or TRBD2 (6 bases each). This CDR3 contains 14 residues. Trimming shortened V by 0 bases and J by 4 bases, and 9 bases separated the two germline ends. Germline loops: CDR1 MNHEY, CDR2 SVGAGI. CDR3 in DNA: TGTGCCAGCAGTTACTCTGGGGGGCGAGAGACCCAGTACTTC. This sequence encodes CASSYSGGRETQYF.